The clone carrying this TCR beta chain has ten or more counts. The antigen remains unidentified. MiXCR, run by TCRdb on the 5' RACE reads, gives a single entry per CDR3 protein. Here the sample spans 20,000 to 30,000 distinct CDR3 sequences, 3.5% to 4.5% being singletons. The entry originates in a study of early T cells in non-severe SARS-CoV-2 infection. Study outcomes and limitations: VDJdb-based annotation leaned toward anti-spike CD8 responses and missed private and CD4 specificities.

Germline loops: CDR1 WNHNN, CDR2 SYGVQD (reference sequence). CDR3 size: 13 residues. The ends were cut back, 2 bases at V and 7 bases at J, with 6 bases in the middle. The chain carries TRBV10-1 and TRBJ1-6, with D perhaps TRBD1 (5 bases). The receptor's source is an adult who was a healthcare worker with PCR-confirmed SARS-CoV-2 infection or an uninfected control (not recorded which). The sample comprised whole blood. DNA of the CDR3: TGCGCCAGCAGTGAGGACAGAAATTCACCCCTCCACTTT. This codes for CASSEDRNSPLHF.